The sample holds many counts of the clone carrying this TCR beta chain. Losses at the gene ends were 1 base for V and 5 bases for J; bases not matched to a gene: 8. The CDR3 runs 16 residues. Via MiXCR, TCRdb re-called the 5' RACE reads, giving one row per CDR3 protein. This sample yields 450,000 to 650,000 distinct CDR3 sequences, of which 9.6% are seen a single time; approximately 3% belongs to the top ten. This record comes from a study of identical twins. The same sample was also used in a study of yellow fever vaccine responses in identical twins.

The sample taken for sequencing was PBMCs. The receptor's source is a woman aged 18-29 years in good health. The V and J genes are TRBV12-3 or TRBV12-4 and TRBJ2-1; TRBD2 aligns across 7 bases. The CDR3 spells CASSLGGGSQNNEQFF. The CDR3 region has the DNA TGTGCCAGCAGTTTAGGTGGCGGGAGTCAGAACAATGAGCAGTTCTTC.